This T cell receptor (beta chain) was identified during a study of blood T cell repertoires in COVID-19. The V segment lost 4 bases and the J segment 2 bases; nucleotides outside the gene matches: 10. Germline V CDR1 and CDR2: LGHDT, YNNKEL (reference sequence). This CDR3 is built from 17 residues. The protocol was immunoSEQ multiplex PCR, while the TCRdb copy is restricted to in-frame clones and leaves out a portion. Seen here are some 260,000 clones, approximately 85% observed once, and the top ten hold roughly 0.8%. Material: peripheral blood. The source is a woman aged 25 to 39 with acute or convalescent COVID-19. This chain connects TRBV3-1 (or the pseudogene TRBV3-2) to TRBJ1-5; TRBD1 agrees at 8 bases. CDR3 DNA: TGTGCCAGCAGCCTCTCCCCCAGGGGGCGCGGCAATCAGCCCCAGCATTTT. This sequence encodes CASSLSPRGRGNQPQHF.